This is a list of T cell receptor beta chains from one sample in a study of cytomegalovirus exposure and HLA in healthy donors. Repertoires were generated with immunoSEQ multiplex PCR, while TCRdb's copy carries only in-frame clones and drops some. This sample has about 210,000 clones; roughly 82% occur once, and the top ten carry 6%. Input material: PBMCs. Receptor source: a middle-aged man in good health and CMV-seropositive. Both conserved end residues are part of each CDR3. D genes are given only for firm matches. The listing skips clone size in some rows; elsewhere it reads once, few, many or a size class.

V gene	clone size	D gene	J gene	CDR3 DNA	CDR3 protein
TRBV27	.	TRBD2	TRBJ2-7	TGTGCCAGCAGTTTATCCCTGACTAGCGGGACCTACGAGCAGTACTTC	CASSLSLTSGTYEQYF
TRBV7-2	.	.	TRBJ2-1	TGTGCCAGCAGCTTAGGGGGGGGCCCCTACAATGAGCAGTTCTTC	CASSLGGGPYNEQFF
TRBV28	.	.	TRBJ2-5	TGTGCCAGCAGTTTATCAGGGTATGGGGAGACCCAGTACTTC	CASSLSGYGETQYF
TRBV7-8	.	.	TRBJ2-1	TGTGCCAGCAGCCAGGGACTGCTCAATGAGCAGTTCTTC	CASSQGLLNEQFF
TRBV9	.	TRBD2	TRBJ2-3	TGTGCCAGCAGCGTAGTTGGTAGCGGGAGTGGAACAGATACGCAGTATTTT	CASSVVGSGSGTDTQYF
TRBV7-2	.	.	TRBJ1-1	TGTGCCAGCAGCTTAAATCCCACAGGGACCTTAACTGAAGCTTTCTTT	CASSLNPTGTLTEAFF
TRBV29-1	few	.	TRBJ2-5	TGCAGCGTATACAGAGGGGAGACCCAGTACTTC	CSVYRGETQYF
TRBV5-4	.	TRBD1	TRBJ2-3	TGTGCCAGCAGCAGGGACAGTGGAGATACGCAGTATTTT	CASSRDSGDTQYF
TRBV6-1	.	TRBD1	TRBJ1-2	TGTGCCAGCAGCGAGGGGACAGCTTATGGCTACACCTTC	CASSEGTAYGYTF
TRBV7-3	.	.	TRBJ2-5	TGTGCCAGCAGCTTAGGGGGGGCCCAAGAGACCCAGTACTTC	CASSLGGAQETQYF
TRBV15	.	.	TRBJ1-1	TGTGCCACCAGCAGAGCCACAGGGTATTCGGACACTGAAGCTTTCTTT	CATSRATGYSDTEAFF
TRBV6-6	.	.	TRBJ2-5	TGTGCCAGCAGTTACGGGCTAGAGACCCAGTACTTC	CASSYGLETQYF
TRBV27	.	TRBD1	TRBJ1-2	TGTGCCAGTGGACAGGGTTTCTATGGCTACACCTTC	CASGQGFYGYTF
TRBV19	.	.	TRBJ2-2	TGTGCCAGTAGTGCCCTAGGGGAGCTGTTTTTT	CASSALGELFF
TRBV11-2	.	TRBD1	TRBJ2-2	TGTGCCAGCAGCCGGAGGACGGGACAGGGGGTGAACACCGGGGAGCTGTTTTTT	CASSRRTGQGVNTGELFF
TRBV27	.	TRBD1	TRBJ2-1	TGTGCCAGCAGTCCCGGCAGGGGGCGATTTACCTACAATGAGCAGTTCTTC	CASSPGRGRFTYNEQFF
TRBV6-5	.	.	TRBJ2-2	TGTGCCAGCAGCCGTCATAGCGGGAACACCGGGGAGCTGTTTTTT	CASSRHSGNTGELFF
TRBV19	.	.	TRBJ2-1	TGTGCCAGTAGTATAAGGGGCGGAGATGAGCAGTTCTTC	CASSIRGGDEQFF
TRBV6-1	few	.	TRBJ1-4	TGTGCCAGCACTGAACTCGGTTTCAATGAAAAACTGTTTTTT	CASTELGFNEKLFF
TRBV30	.	.	TRBJ1-2	TGTGCCTGGAGTGCAGGGGAAGAAAGGGGCTACACCTTC	CAWSAGEERGYTF
TRBV4-1	.	.	TRBJ2-1	TGCGCCAGCAGCCAAGATAATAGGGGACTGGGGAACAATGAGCAGTTCTTC	CASSQDNRGLGNNEQFF
TRBV27	few	TRBD2	TRBJ2-1	TGTGCCAGCAGTTTCTCTAGCGGGGATTACAATGAGCAGTTCTTC	CASSFSSGDYNEQFF
TRBV30	.	TRBD2	TRBJ2-5	TGTGCCTGGAACCCTGGACTAGCGGAAGAGACCCAGTACTTC	CAWNPGLAEETQYF
TRBV7-9	.	.	TRBJ1-1	TGTTCCAGCAGCTTAAGCACGAACACTGAAGCTTTCTTT	CSSSLSTNTEAFF
TRBV7-9	.	TRBD2	TRBJ2-3	TGTGCCAGCAGCGCAGTAGCGGGGGAGGATACGCAGTATTTT	CASSAVAGEDTQYF
TRBV11-3	.	.	TRBJ2-2	TGTGCCAGCAGCTTAGATGAGGTGGGAGAGGTTAACACCGGGGAGCTGTTTTTT	CASSLDEVGEVNTGELFF
TRBV15	.	.	TRBJ2-7	TGTGCCACCAGCAGAGCTCGGGGGGCATACGAGCAGTACTTC	CATSRARGAYEQYF
TRBV2	.	.	TRBJ1-3	TGTGCCAGAGGAGGGACCGACGGAAACACCATATATTTT	CARGGTDGNTIYF
TRBV28	few	.	TRBJ2-6	TGTGCCAGCAGACCGGACTACCCCTCGGTCGGGGCCAACGTCCTGACTTTC	CASRPDYPSVGANVLTF
TRBV6-4	.	TRBD2	TRBJ2-2	TGTGCCAGCAGTCGCCGGGGGGACACCGGGGAGCTGTTTTTT	CASSRRGDTGELFF
TRBV29-1	once	TRBD2	TRBJ2-1	TGCAGCGTTGAAGGACTAGCCTTAAAGGTCGATGAGCAGTTCTTC	CSVEGLALKVDEQFF